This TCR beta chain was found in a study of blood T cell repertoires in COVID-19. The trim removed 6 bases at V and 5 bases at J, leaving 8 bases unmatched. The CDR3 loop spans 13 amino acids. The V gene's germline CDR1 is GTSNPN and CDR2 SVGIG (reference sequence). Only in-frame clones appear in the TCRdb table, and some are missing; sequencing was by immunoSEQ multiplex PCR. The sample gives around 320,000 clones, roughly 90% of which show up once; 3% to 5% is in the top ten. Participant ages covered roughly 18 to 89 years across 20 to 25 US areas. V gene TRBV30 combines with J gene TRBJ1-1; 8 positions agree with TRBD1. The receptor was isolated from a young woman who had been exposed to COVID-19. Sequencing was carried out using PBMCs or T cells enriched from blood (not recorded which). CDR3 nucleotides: TGTGCCTGTTGGTCAGGGGGCTTTACTGAAGCTTTCTTT. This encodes CACWSGGFTEAFF.